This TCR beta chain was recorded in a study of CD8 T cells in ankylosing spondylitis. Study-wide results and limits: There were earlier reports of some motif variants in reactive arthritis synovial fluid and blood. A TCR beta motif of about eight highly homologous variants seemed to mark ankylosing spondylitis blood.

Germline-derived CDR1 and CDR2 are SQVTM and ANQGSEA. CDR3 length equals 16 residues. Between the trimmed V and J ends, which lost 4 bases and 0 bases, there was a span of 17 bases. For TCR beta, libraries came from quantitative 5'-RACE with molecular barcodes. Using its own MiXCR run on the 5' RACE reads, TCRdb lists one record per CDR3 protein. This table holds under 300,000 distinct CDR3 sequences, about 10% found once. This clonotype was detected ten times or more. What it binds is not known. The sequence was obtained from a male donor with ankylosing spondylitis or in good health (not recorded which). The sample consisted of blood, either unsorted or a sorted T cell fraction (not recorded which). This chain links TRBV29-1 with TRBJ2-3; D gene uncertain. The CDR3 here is CSVVTTEKKSTDTQYF. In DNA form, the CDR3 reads TGCAGCGTTGTAACGACTGAGAAAAAAAGCACAGATACGCAGTATTTT.